The clone carrying this T cell receptor beta chain was detected only a few times. This record comes from a study of T cells in Graves' hyperthyroidism and ophthalmopathy. The CDR3 regions of TCR beta were amplified from RNA transcripts. The TCR CDR3 was amplified in a first-round RT-PCR using the HTBI primer set. TCRdb fed the multiplex PCR reads into MiXCR, producing one record per CDR3 protein. The repertoire holds about 690,000 distinct CDR3 sequences, with 17% as singletons. Germline V CDR1 and CDR2: SGHKS, YYEKEE (reference sequence). There are 15 residues in the CDR3. V lost 7 bases to trimming and J lost 6 bases; unmatched junction nucleotides: 13.

The source material was blood. The genes are TRBV5-5 and TRBJ2-7, with 10 bases fitting TRBD1. The TCR sequence derives from a man between 50 and 59 years old with Graves' hyperthyroidism. CDR3 sequence reads: CASSYRRTGGFEQYF. The CDR3 nucleotides read TGTGCCAGCTCCTACCGTAGGACAGGGGGATTCGAGCAGTACTTC.